Sequencing of this TCR beta chain was carried out in a study of response to subunit inactivated influenza vaccine. MiXCR, applied by TCRdb to the RT-PCR reads, yields one record per CDR3 protein. The sample has about 570,000 distinct CDR3 sequences; approximately 11% are singletons. Between the trimmed V and J ends, which lost 4 bases and 3 bases, there was a span of 15 bases. Germline CDR1 reads SEHNR; CDR2 reads FQNEAQ (reference sequence). This CDR3 spans 15 amino acids. The sample also formed part of further work on T cells expressing NK-cell markers. Turning to that study: What made the TCR beta cDNA was 5'RACE template switching with UMIs. Eight donors were sequenced, seven testing HCMV-seropositive and one testing seronegative. For several donors, the dominant NKG2C+ clonotypes made up roughly 1.0-8% of their CD8+ T cells. One observes that, in a handful of donors, these clonotypes were also the leading ones within the CD3+CD56-NKG2C+ fraction. Unclear, still, was the HCMV specificity of the expanded NKG2C+ T cell clones.

The chain combines TRBV7-9 with TRBJ2-5; D may match TRBD1 or TRBD2 (6 bases each). This TCR derives from a middle-aged man who received an inactivated influenza vaccine. Specimen: PBMCs from blood, collected on the day of vaccination. The CDR3 nucleotides read TGTGCCAGCAGCTCATCATGGGGGGCGAAAGAGACCCAGTACTTC. This sequence encodes CASSSSWGAKETQYF.